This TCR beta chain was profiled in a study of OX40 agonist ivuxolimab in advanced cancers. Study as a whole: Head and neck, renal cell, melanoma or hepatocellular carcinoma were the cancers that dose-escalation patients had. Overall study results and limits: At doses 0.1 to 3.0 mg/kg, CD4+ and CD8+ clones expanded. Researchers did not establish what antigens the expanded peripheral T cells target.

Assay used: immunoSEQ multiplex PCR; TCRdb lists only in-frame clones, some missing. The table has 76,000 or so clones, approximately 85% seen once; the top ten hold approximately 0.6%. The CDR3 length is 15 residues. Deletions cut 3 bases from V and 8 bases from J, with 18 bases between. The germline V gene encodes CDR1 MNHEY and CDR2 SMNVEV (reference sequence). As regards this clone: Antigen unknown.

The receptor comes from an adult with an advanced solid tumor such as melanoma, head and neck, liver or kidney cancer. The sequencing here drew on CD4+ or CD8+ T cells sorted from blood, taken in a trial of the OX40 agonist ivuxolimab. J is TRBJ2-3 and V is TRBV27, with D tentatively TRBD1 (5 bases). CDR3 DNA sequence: TGTGCCAGCAGTTTGGGTGGTCAGGGCGTTAGTACGCAGTATTTT. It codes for CASSLGGQGVSTQYF.